Below are 2 T cell receptor beta chains sequenced from a single sample in a study of identifying expanded T cells in peripheral blood. Clones were sequenced by immunoSEQ multiplex PCR, and TCRdb holds only the in-frame ones, with some missing. The repertoire holds about 110,000 clones, with around 89% as singletons. The sample consisted of blood. The receptors stem from a person between 18 and 70 years old in good health.

The rearrangement joins TRBV19 to TRBJ2-5, with 8 bases matching TRBD1. The CDR3 is 15 residues long. With V trimmed by 5 bases and J by 2 bases, 7 bases remained unmatched. Germline CDR1 reads LNHDA; CDR2 reads SQIVND (reference sequence). This chain's CDR3 is CASSDPGTGQETQYF. The CDR3 region has the DNA TGTGCCAGTAGTGACCCCGGGACAGGTCAAGAGACCCAGTACTTC.

This clone was seen once. The chain links TRBV7-9 to TRBJ2-7; D possibly uses TRBD1 or TRBD2 (6 bases each). This CDR3 contains 15 residues. With 0 bases removed from V and 4 bases from J, the gap between germline ends came to 13 bases. Germline CDR1 SEHNR, CDR2 FQNEAQ (reference sequence). CDR3 DNA sequence: TGTGCCAGCAGCTTAGCCCCAGGGGACTCTTACGAGCAGTACTTC. Translated: CASSLAPGDSYEQYF.